This TCR beta chain was sequenced during a study of identical twins. Overall study findings and caveats: Low generation probability was overrepresented in out-of-frame alpha sequences shared by twins. The study based its conclusions on cross-sectional statistical analysis and did not follow the same donors.

This clonotype was counted between two and nine times. What it binds is unknown. Germline-derived CDR1 and CDR2 are LGHNT and FRNRAP. This CDR3 is built from 14 residues. V gave up 5 bases and J gave up 7 bases, with 15 bases separating them. After template switching added a universal primer site, the resulting cDNA carried unique molecular identifiers. TCRdb redid the calling of the 5' RACE reads with MiXCR, one entry per CDR3 protein. The table has 350,000 to 500,000 distinct CDR3 sequences, roughly 20% seen once. The donors were all healthy and Caucasian. This chain links TRBV12-5 with TRBJ2-1; D gene unclear. This TCR was recovered from a middle-aged man in good health. Material for sequencing was naive T cells sorted from blood. The CDR3 is CASGNPGRQNEQFF. CDR3 DNA: TGTGCTAGTGGTAACCCCGGACGCCAGAATGAGCAGTTCTTC.